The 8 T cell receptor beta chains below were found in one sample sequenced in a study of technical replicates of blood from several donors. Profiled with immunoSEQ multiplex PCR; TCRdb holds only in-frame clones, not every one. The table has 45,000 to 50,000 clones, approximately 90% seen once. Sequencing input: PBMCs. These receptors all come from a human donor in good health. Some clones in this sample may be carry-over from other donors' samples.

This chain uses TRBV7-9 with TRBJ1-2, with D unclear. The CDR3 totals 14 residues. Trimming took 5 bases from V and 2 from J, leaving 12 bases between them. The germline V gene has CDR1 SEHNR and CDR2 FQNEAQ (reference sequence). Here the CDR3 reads CASSPTTGNYGYTF. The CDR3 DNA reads TGTGCCAGCAGCCCAACCACGGGGAACTATGGCTACACCTTC.

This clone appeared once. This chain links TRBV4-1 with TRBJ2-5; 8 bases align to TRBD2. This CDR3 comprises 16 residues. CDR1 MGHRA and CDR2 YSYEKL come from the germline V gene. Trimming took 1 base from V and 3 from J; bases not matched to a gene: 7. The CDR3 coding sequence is TGCGCCAGCAGCCAAGTCCCGGGACTAGGGGAAGAGACCCAGTACTTC. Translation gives CASSQVPGLGEETQYF.

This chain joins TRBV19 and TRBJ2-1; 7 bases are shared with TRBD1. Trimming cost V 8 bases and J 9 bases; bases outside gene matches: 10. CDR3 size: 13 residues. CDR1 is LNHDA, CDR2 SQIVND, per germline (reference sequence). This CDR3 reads CASSEMTGTEQFF. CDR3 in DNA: TGTGCCAGTTCTGAGATGACAGGGACTGAGCAGTTCTTC. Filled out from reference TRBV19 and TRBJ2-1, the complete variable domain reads DGGITQSPKYLFRKEGQNVTLSCEQNLNHDAMYWYRQDPGQGLRLIYYSQIVNDFQKGDIAEGYSVSREKKESFPLTVTSAQKNPTAFYLCASSEMTGTEQFFGPGTRLTVL.

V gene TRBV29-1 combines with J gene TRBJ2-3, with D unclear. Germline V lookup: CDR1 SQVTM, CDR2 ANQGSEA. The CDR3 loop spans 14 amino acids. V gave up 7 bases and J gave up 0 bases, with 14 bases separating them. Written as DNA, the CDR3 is TGCAGCGCCGCGTGGGCAGGTAGCACAGATACGCAGTATTTT. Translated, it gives CSAAWAGSTDTQYF.

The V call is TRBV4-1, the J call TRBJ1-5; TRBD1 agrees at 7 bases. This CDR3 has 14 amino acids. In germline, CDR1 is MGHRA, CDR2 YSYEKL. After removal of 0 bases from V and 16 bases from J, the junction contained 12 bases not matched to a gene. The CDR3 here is CASSQDLMRTGVHF. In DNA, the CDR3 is TGCGCCAGCAGCCAAGATCTTATGCGGACAGGCGTTCATTTT.

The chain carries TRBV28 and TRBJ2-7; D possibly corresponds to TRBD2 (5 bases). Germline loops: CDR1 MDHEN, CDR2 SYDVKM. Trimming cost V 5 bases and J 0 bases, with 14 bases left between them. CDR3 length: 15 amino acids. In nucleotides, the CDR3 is TGTGCCAGCAGTCTGGACTCATCAATCTCCTACGAGCAGTACTTC. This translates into CASSLDSSISYEQYF.

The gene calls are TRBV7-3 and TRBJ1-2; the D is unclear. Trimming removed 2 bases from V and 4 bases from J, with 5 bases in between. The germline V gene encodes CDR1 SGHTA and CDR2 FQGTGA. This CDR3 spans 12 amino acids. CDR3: CASSLQSYGYTF. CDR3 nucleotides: TGTGCCAGCAGCTTACAGTCCTATGGCTACACCTTC.

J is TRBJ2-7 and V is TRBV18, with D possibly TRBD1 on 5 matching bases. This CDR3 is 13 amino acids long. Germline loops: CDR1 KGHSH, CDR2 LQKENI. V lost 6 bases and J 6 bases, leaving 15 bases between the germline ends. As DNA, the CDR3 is TGTGCCAGCTCTTACTCAGAAGGGGTCGAGCAGTACTTC. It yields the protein CASSYSEGVEQYF.